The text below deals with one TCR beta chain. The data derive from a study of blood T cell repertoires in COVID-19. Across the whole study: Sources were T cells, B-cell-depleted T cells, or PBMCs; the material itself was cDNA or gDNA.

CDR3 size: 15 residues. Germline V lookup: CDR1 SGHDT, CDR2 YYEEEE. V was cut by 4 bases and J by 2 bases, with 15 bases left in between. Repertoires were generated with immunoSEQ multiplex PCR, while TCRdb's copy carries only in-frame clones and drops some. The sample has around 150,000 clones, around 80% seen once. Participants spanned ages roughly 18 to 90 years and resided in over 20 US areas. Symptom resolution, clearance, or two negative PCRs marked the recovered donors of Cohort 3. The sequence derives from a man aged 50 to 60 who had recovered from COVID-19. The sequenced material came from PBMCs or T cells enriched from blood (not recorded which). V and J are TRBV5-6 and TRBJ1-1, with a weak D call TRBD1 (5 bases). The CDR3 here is CASSPWYGGNTEAFF. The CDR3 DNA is TGTGCCAGCAGCCCTTGGTACGGGGGTAACACTGAAGCTTTCTTT.